What follows are 23 T cell receptor beta chains derived from one specimen sequenced in a study of identical twins. TCRdb re-derived calls from the 5' RACE reads in MiXCR, one entry per CDR3 protein. The table shows 350,000 to 600,000 distinct CDR3 sequences, with approximately 15% occurring only once. This sample was shared with a second study, whose subject was yellow fever vaccine responses in identical twins.

The sample consisted of CD4+ T cells sorted from blood. The receptors originated from a woman between 18 and 29 years old in good health.

The rearrangement links TRBV7-9 to TRBJ2-1, with D perhaps TRBD2 (6 bases). The V and J ends lost 2 bases and 9 bases respectively, with 14 bases between them. CDR1 and CDR2 from the germline V gene are SEHNR and FQNEAQ (reference sequence). The CDR3 extends over 14 amino acids. For the CDR3, the DNA is TGTGCCAGCAGCTTATATTCGGGGGAAGGTGAGCAGTTCTTC. Protein: CASSLYSGEGEQFF.

This clonotype was seen many times. The V gene is TRBV5-5, the J gene TRBJ2-4; TRBD1 aligns across 8 bases. V shed 0 bases, J shed 1 base, and the junction held 6 bases outside the gene matches. Per the germline V gene, CDR1 is SGHKS and CDR2 is YYEKEE (reference sequence). There are 17 residues in the CDR3. In DNA form, the CDR3 reads TGTGCCAGCAGCTTGGTTCACAGGGGGATGGCCAAAAACATTCAGTACTTC. It yields the protein CASSLVHRGMAKNIQYF.

This clonotype turned up a few times. The rearrangement uses TRBV7-2 and TRBJ2-3; 11 bases match TRBD2. Germline values: CDR1 SGHTA, CDR2 FQGNSA. The CDR3 sequence is 14 residues long. J lost 5 bases, V lost 5 bases, and 3 bases had no gene match. The CDR3 DNA follows: TGTGCCAGCAGCAAGCTAGCGGGAGGAGATACGCAGTATTTT. As protein: CASSKLAGGDTQYF.

This rearrangement joins TRBV12-3 or TRBV12-4 to TRBJ2-1; weak D call: TRBD2 (6 bases). The CDR3 totals 14 residues. Trimming removed 6 bases from V and 8 bases from J, with 17 bases in between. CDR3 sequence (DNA): TGTGCCAGCAGAACCGCGGGACTCTCGTATGAGCAGTTCTTC. It yields the protein CASRTAGLSYEQFF.

This clonotype was observed a few times. This rearrangement joins TRBV7-9 to TRBJ2-3, with 9 bases lining up with TRBD1. Losses at the gene ends were 5 bases for V and 1 base for J; bases not matched to a gene: 7. This CDR3 has 16 residues. Germline V gene lookup returns CDR1 SEHNR and CDR2 FQNEAQ (reference sequence). The CDR3 DNA reads TGTGCCAGCAGCCGAGGGACAGGGTACGGCACAGATACGCAGTATTTT. Its translation: CASSRGTGYGTDTQYF.

The sample holds a few counts of this clonotype. The chain joins TRBV3-1 to TRBJ2-3, with D maybe TRBD1 (5 bases). In germline, CDR1 is LGHDT, CDR2 YNNKEL (reference sequence). V lost 4 bases and J 1 base, leaving 15 bases between the germline ends. CDR3 length: 16 amino acids. This CDR3 is CASSPRSGFGTDTQYF. The CDR3 coding sequence is TGTGCCAGCAGCCCCCGATCAGGGTTCGGCACAGATACGCAGTATTTT.

This clonotype was counted a few times. This rearrangement joins TRBV29-1 to TRBJ2-5; TRBD1 is a possible D gene (6 bases). Germline CDR1 SQVTM, CDR2 ANQGSEA. Trimming took 4 bases from V and 5 from J, leaving 11 bases between them. This CDR3 spans 12 amino acids. CDR3 sequence (DNA): TGCAGCGTTGTAGGGGGTGGGGAGACCCAGTACTTC. Its protein is CSVVGGGETQYF. Supplemented by reference TRBV29-1 and TRBJ2-5, the full variable domain reads SAVISQKPSRDICQRGTSLTIQCQVDSQVTMMFWYRQQPGQSLTLIATANQGSEATYESGFVIDKFPISRPNLTFSTLTVSNMSPEDSSIYLCSVVGGGETQYFGPGTRLLVL.

The sample holds a few counts of this clonotype. The CDR3 protein is CASSLNIQRHEQFF. CDR3 sequence (DNA): TGTGCCAGCAGCTTAAATATTCAGCGGCATGAGCAGTTCTTC. The chain is built from TRBV7-9 and TRBJ2-1, with D perhaps matching TRBD2 (5 bases). Trimming stripped 2 bases from V and 8 bases from J, with 13 bases between. This CDR3 comprises 14 residues. Germline values: CDR1 SEHNR, CDR2 FQNEAQ (reference sequence).

The gene calls are TRBV30 and TRBJ2-5; 7 bases are a match to TRBD2. Germline lookup yields CDR1 GTSNPN and CDR2 SVGIG (reference sequence). Trimming at V came to 0 bases and at J to 5 bases, leaving 3 bases not matched to a gene. The CDR3 is made up of 13 amino acids. The CDR3 bases are TGTGCCTGGAGTGTACCGGGGGGTGAGACCCAGTACTTC. Protein product: CAWSVPGGETQYF.

The gene calls are TRBV7-9 and TRBJ2-1; TRBD2 is a possible D gene (5 bases). V was clipped by 7 bases and J by 9 bases, with 22 bases between them. Looked up from germline, CDR1 is SEHNR and CDR2 is FQNEAQ (reference sequence). This CDR3 has 15 residues. CDR3 protein: CASTHSRERVGEQFF. CDR3 bases: TGTGCCAGCACCCATAGTAGGGAGAGGGTAGGTGAGCAGTTCTTC.

This clonotype was seen a handful of times. This CDR3 reads CASRKTRGGADTQYF. The CDR3 DNA sequence: TGTGCCAGCAGAAAGACCCGAGGGGGTGCAGATACGCAGTATTTT. This sequence joins TRBV6-1 and TRBJ2-3; D is perhaps TRBD1 (6 bases). CDR1 and CDR2 from the germline V gene are MNHNS and SASEGT. The CDR3 contains 15 residues. V was cut by 6 bases and J by 4 bases, with 17 bases left in between.

The V and J genes are TRBV20-1 and TRBJ1-1, with D tentatively TRBD1 (6 bases). V gave up 5 bases and J gave up 0 bases, with 13 bases separating them. CDR1 DFQATT and CDR2 SNEGSKA come from the germline V gene (reference sequence). The CDR3 runs to 14 residues. The DNA of the CDR3 is TGCAGTGCTCCCAGGGGAGCAATGAACACTGAAGCTTTCTTT. Its translation is CSAPRGAMNTEAFF.

The V and J genes are TRBV20-1 and TRBJ2-4; 7 nucleotides line up with TRBD1. CDR3 length equals 14 residues. The V segment lost 6 bases and the J segment 0 bases; nucleotides outside the gene matches: 5. Germline values: CDR1 DFQATT, CDR2 SNEGSKA (reference sequence). This CDR3 is CSAQQGLAKNIQYF. The CDR3 DNA reads TGCAGTGCACAACAGGGGCTAGCCAAAAACATTCAGTACTTC.

The rearrangement uses TRBV2 and TRBJ2-2; 10 bases agree with TRBD1. Trimming at V came to 6 bases and at J to 2 bases, leaving 3 bases not matched to a gene. CDR3 length: 15 residues. Per the germline V gene, CDR1 is SNHLY and CDR2 is FYNNEI. The CDR3 here is CASRTGGGNTGELFF. The DNA of the CDR3 is TGTGCCAGCAGGACAGGGGGCGGCAACACCGGGGAGCTGTTTTTT.

This clonotype was found many times. The chain is built from TRBV29-1 and TRBJ2-7, with a tentative D call TRBD2 (5 bases). V lost 5 bases and J lost 2, with 10 bases in between. This CDR3 contains 12 residues. Germline V gene data show CDR1 as SQVTM and CDR2 as ANQGSEA. In DNA form, the CDR3 reads TGCAGCGTTCGGCGGGCTACCTACGAGCAGTACTTC. It translates to CSVRRATYEQYF.

The table lists this clonotype with a few counts. The chain links TRBV6-5 to TRBJ2-2; D call uncertain. CDR3 length equals 14 residues. The germline CDR1 and CDR2 sequences are MNHEY and SVGAGI. The ends were cut back, 4 bases at V and 1 base at J, with 7 bases in the middle. CDR3 loop: CASSFTRNTGELFF. CDR3 bases: TGTGCCAGCAGTTTCACGAGGAACACCGGGGAGCTGTTTTTT.

The V gene is TRBV4-1, the J gene TRBJ2-5; no reliable D call. This CDR3 contains 15 residues. Per the germline V gene, CDR1 is MGHRA and CDR2 is YSYEKL. Trimming cost V 1 base and J 2 bases, with 11 bases left between them. In nucleotides, the CDR3 is TGCGCCAGCAGCCAAGGGGCATCAAAGCAAGAGACCCAGTACTTC. Translation: CASSQGASKQETQYF.

This clonotype was counted ten times or more. V is TRBV4-2 and J is TRBJ2-1, with TRBD1 identical over 10 bases. V gave up 1 base and J gave up 5 bases; unmatched junction bases: 2. Germline assignment: CDR1 LGHNA and CDR2 YNFKEQ. The CDR3 extends over 15 amino acids. The CDR3: CASSQGQGADNEQFF. CDR3 coding DNA: TGTGCCAGCAGCCAAGGACAGGGGGCGGACAATGAGCAGTTCTTC.

CDR3 region: CSARTGGIDTQYF. The CDR3 DNA follows: TGCAGTGCGAGGACAGGGGGCATCGATACGCAGTATTTT. The gene calls are TRBV20-1 and TRBJ2-3, with TRBD1 matching 11 bases. Germline-derived CDR1 and CDR2 are DFQATT and SNEGSKA (reference sequence). The V gene end was trimmed by 6 bases and the J gene end by 6 bases; junction bases not matched to a gene: 5. The CDR3 totals 13 residues.

This clonotype occurred a few times. This rearrangement joins TRBV15 to TRBJ2-1, with TRBD2 identical over 7 bases. Germline assignment: CDR1 LNHNV and CDR2 YYDKDF (reference sequence). V was pared by 0 bases and J by 4 bases, with 3 bases of the junction left unmatched. This CDR3 is 15 amino acids long. CDR3 coding DNA: TGTGCCACCAGCAGAGATGCGGGAGCTTACAATGAGCAGTTCTTC. This encodes CATSRDAGAYNEQFF.

This clonotype occurred once. The chain couples TRBV5-1 to TRBJ2-5; TRBD2 agrees at 10 bases. This CDR3 has 14 amino acids. V dropped 5 bases and J dropped 5; count of bases not matched to a gene: 6. Germline V gene sequence: CDR1 SGHRS, CDR2 YFSETQ. This CDR3 is CASSPGLALETQYF. DNA of the CDR3: TGCGCCAGCAGTCCGGGACTAGCGCTGGAGACCCAGTACTTC.

Only a few counts were recorded for this clonotype. The rearrangement uses TRBV12-3 or TRBV12-4 and TRBJ2-1, with 11 bases lining up with TRBD2. This CDR3 is built from 15 residues. V was clipped by 6 bases and J by 10 bases; unmatched bases: 11. The CDR3 here is CASSPSGRPRREQFF. CDR3 sequence (DNA): TGTGCCAGCAGCCCTAGCGGGAGGCCCCGCCGGGAGCAGTTCTTC.

This clonotype was seen a handful of times. The rearrangement links TRBV6-2 or TRBV6-3 to TRBJ1-2; D not certain. V was cut by 2 bases and J by 2 bases, with 3 bases left in between. This CDR3 has 12 amino acids. Germline V gene data show CDR1 as MNHEY and CDR2 as SVGEGT. In nucleotides, the CDR3 is TGTGCCAGCAGTTACGTGAACTATGGCTACACCTTC. It encodes CASSYVNYGYTF.